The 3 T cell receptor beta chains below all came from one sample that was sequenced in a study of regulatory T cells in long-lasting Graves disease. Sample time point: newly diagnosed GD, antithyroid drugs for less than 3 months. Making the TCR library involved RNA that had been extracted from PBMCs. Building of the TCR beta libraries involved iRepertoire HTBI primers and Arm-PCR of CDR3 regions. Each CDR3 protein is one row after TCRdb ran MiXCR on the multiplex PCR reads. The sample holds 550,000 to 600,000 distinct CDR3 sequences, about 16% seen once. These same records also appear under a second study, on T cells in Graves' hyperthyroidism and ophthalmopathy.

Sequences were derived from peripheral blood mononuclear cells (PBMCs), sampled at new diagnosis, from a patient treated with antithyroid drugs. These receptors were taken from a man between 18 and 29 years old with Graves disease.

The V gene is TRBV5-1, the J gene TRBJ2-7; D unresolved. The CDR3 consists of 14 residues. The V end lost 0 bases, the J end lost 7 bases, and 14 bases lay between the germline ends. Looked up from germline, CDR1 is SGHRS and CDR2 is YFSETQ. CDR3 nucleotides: TGCGCCAGCAGCTTGGCCCCAGGAACGAGGGAGCAGTACTTC. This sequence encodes CASSLAPGTREQYF.

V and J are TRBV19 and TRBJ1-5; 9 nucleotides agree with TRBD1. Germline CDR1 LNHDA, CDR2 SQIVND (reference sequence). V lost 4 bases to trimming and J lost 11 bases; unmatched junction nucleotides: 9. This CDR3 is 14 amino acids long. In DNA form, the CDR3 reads TGTGCCAGTAGTAGAGACAGGGGGGGGGGAGCCCAGCATTTT. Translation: CASSRDRGGGAQHF.

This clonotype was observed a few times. The CDR3 coding sequence is TGTGCCAGCAGCTCTGGTGGGGGGGGAGGTGACCAGCCCCAGCATTTT. It translates to CASSSGGGGGDQPQHF. The chain recombines TRBV7-9 with TRBJ1-5; tentatively, D is TRBD1 (5 bases). The ends were cut back, 4 bases at V and 7 bases at J, with 20 bases in the middle. There are 16 residues in the CDR3. Germline lookup yields CDR1 SEHNR and CDR2 FQNEAQ (reference sequence).